The rows below give T cell receptor beta chains drawn from one sample of a study of blood T cell repertoires in COVID-19. Some clones are missing from TCRdb's copy, which holds only in-frame ones; the method was immunoSEQ multiplex PCR. The data hold some 290,000 clones, with roughly nine tenths observed a single time. Sequenced: peripheral blood. The source is a woman between 50 and 59 years old who had recovered from COVID-19. CDR3s include the opening cysteine and the closing phenylalanine or tryptophan. D genes are given only for firm matches. Size tells how often a clone was seen (once, few, many) or the class of an expanded clone, and some rows leave it out.

abundance: NA
j_gene: TRBJ2-1
v_gene: TRBV3-1/TRBV3-2
d_gene: TRBD1
CDR3aa: CASSQDHRGHNEQFF
CDR3nt: TGTGCCAGCAGCCAAGATCACAGGGGGCACAATGAGCAGTTCTTC

abundance: NA
j_gene: TRBJ2-7
v_gene: TRBV20-1
d_gene: TRBD1
CDR3aa: CSASTGGYEQYF
CDR3nt: TGCAGTGCTAGTACAGGGGGCTACGAGCAGTACTTC

abundance: once
j_gene: TRBJ2-3
v_gene: TRBV7-3
d_gene: NA
CDR3aa: CASSFIYTDTQYF
CDR3nt: TGTGCCAGCAGCTTTATTTACACAGATACGCAGTATTTT

abundance: NA
j_gene: TRBJ2-7
v_gene: TRBV4-1
d_gene: NA
CDR3aa: CASSQREQGPYEQYF
CDR3nt: TGCGCCAGCAGCCAAAGAGAACAGGGCCCCTACGAGCAGTACTTC

abundance: NA
j_gene: TRBJ1-4
v_gene: TRBV30
d_gene: NA
CDR3aa: CAWRGATKLRADGKLFF
CDR3nt: TGTGCCTGGAGGGGGGCTACTAAACTGCGAGCGGATGGAAAACTGTTTTTT

abundance: NA
j_gene: TRBJ2-1
v_gene: TRBV19
d_gene: TRBD1
CDR3aa: CASSIEGQGAHEQFF
CDR3nt: TGTGCCAGTAGTATAGAGGGACAGGGCGCCCATGAGCAGTTCTTC

abundance: NA
j_gene: TRBJ1-5
v_gene: TRBV7-2
d_gene: NA
CDR3aa: CASSSFTGLNQPQHF
CDR3nt: TGTGCCAGCAGCTCTTTTACGGGTCTCAATCAGCCCCAGCATTTT

abundance: NA
j_gene: TRBJ2-1
v_gene: TRBV7-2
d_gene: NA
CDR3aa: CASSRDFRSSYNEQFF
CDR3nt: TGTGCCAGCAGCCGGGACTTCCGAAGCTCCTACAATGAGCAGTTCTTC

abundance: NA
j_gene: TRBJ1-3
v_gene: TRBV9
d_gene: NA
CDR3aa: CASSVEGRGAPGNTIYF
CDR3nt: TGTGCCAGCAGCGTAGAGGGCAGGGGAGCTCCTGGAAACACCATATATTTT

abundance: NA
j_gene: TRBJ1-2
v_gene: TRBV28
d_gene: NA
CDR3aa: CASRDSLYGYTF
CDR3nt: TGTGCCAGCAGGGACAGTCTCTATGGCTACACCTTC

abundance: NA
j_gene: TRBJ1-2
v_gene: TRBV5-8
d_gene: TRBD1
CDR3aa: CASSRRGRLFGYTF
CDR3nt: TGTGCCAGCAGCCGCAGGGGGCGTCTATTTGGCTACACCTTC

abundance: NA
j_gene: TRBJ1-2
v_gene: TRBV9
d_gene: NA
CDR3aa: CASSAGGGYTF
CDR3nt: TGTGCCAGCAGCGCCGGGGGTGGCTACACCTTC

abundance: NA
j_gene: TRBJ1-1
v_gene: TRBV2
d_gene: NA
CDR3aa: CASSAYVPGQRYAFF
CDR3nt: TGTGCCAGCAGTGCTTATGTACCGGGACAAAGGTATGCTTTCTTT

abundance: NA
j_gene: TRBJ2-4
v_gene: TRBV7-8
d_gene: NA
CDR3aa: CASSRGDTGPLLAKNIQYF
CDR3nt: TGTGCCAGCAGCCGAGGGGACACGGGGCCACTCCTAGCCAAAAACATTCAGTACTTC

abundance: few
j_gene: TRBJ1-5
v_gene: TRBV9
d_gene: TRBD1
CDR3aa: CASSPTGLNQPQHF
CDR3nt: TGTGCCAGCAGCCCGACAGGGTTGAATCAGCCCCAGCATTTT

abundance: once
j_gene: TRBJ2-5
v_gene: TRBV27
d_gene: NA
CDR3aa: CASPDLDITETQYF
CDR3nt: TGTGCCAGTCCTGACTTGGACATAACAGAGACCCAGTACTTC

abundance: NA
j_gene: TRBJ2-7
v_gene: TRBV9
d_gene: TRBD2
CDR3aa: CASSAGTSGRTYEQYF
CDR3nt: TGTGCCAGCAGCGCAGGGACTAGCGGGAGGACCTACGAGCAGTACTTC

abundance: NA
j_gene: TRBJ1-6
v_gene: TRBV27
d_gene: TRBD1
CDR3aa: CASSLSRDRGPHSPLHF
CDR3nt: TGTGCCAGCAGTTTATCCCGGGACAGGGGCCCCCATTCACCCCTCCACTTT

abundance: NA
j_gene: TRBJ2-7
v_gene: TRBV7-2
d_gene: TRBD1
CDR3aa: CASSSTGAGYEQYF
CDR3nt: TGTGCCAGCAGCTCAACAGGGGCCGGCTACGAGCAGTACTTC

abundance: NA
j_gene: TRBJ1-1
v_gene: TRBV5-1
d_gene: TRBD1
CDR3aa: CASSIGQGALTEAFF
CDR3nt: TGCGCCAGCAGCATAGGACAGGGGGCGCTTACTGAAGCTTTCTTT

abundance: NA
j_gene: TRBJ1-4
v_gene: TRBV5-1
d_gene: NA
CDR3aa: CASSLEGSTNEKLFF
CDR3nt: TGCGCCAGCAGCTTGGAGGGGTCAACTAATGAAAAACTGTTTTTT

abundance: NA
j_gene: TRBJ1-2
v_gene: TRBV9
d_gene: NA
CDR3aa: CASSVEFGDRVYGYTF
CDR3nt: TGTGCCAGCAGCGTAGAATTTGGAGACAGAGTCTATGGCTACACCTTC

abundance: NA
j_gene: TRBJ2-5
v_gene: TRBV7-2
d_gene: TRBD2
CDR3aa: CASSLTGGGFWGAQYF
CDR3nt: TGTGCCAGCAGCTTAACGGGCGGGGGGTTCTGGGGAGCCCAGTACTTC

abundance: NA
j_gene: TRBJ2-5
v_gene: TRBV7-2
d_gene: NA
CDR3aa: CASSFSMTQYF
CDR3nt: TGTGCCAGCAGCTTTAGTATGACCCAGTACTTC

abundance: NA
j_gene: TRBJ2-7
v_gene: TRBV11-2
d_gene: NA
CDR3aa: CASSFQLAREAYEQYF
CDR3nt: TGTGCCAGCAGCTTTCAGCTAGCGAGAGAGGCCTACGAGCAGTACTTC

abundance: once
j_gene: TRBJ1-5
v_gene: TRBV18
d_gene: NA
CDR3aa: CASSPPGSSNQPQHF
CDR3nt: TGTGCCAGCTCACCACCGGGCAGTAGCAATCAGCCCCAGCATTTT

abundance: NA
j_gene: TRBJ1-6
v_gene: TRBV15
d_gene: NA
CDR3aa: CATSRDRGFSNSPLHF
CDR3nt: TGTGCCACCAGCAGAGATCGGGGGTTCTCTAATTCACCCCTCCACTTT

abundance: NA
j_gene: TRBJ2-7
v_gene: TRBV10-3
d_gene: NA
CDR3aa: CAISESQGKYF
CDR3nt: TGTGCCATCAGTGAGTCCCAGGGGAAGTACTTC

abundance: NA
j_gene: TRBJ2-3
v_gene: TRBV7-2
d_gene: NA
CDR3aa: CASSFLSGSTDTQYF
CDR3nt: TGTGCCAGCAGCTTCCTTAGTGGTAGCACAGATACGCAGTATTTT

abundance: NA
j_gene: TRBJ1-1
v_gene: TRBV3-1/TRBV3-2
d_gene: TRBD1
CDR3aa: CASSQGGTGGREAFF
CDR3nt: TGTGCCAGCAGCCAAGGAGGGACAGGGGGACGTGAAGCTTTCTTT

abundance: NA
j_gene: TRBJ2-4
v_gene: TRBV3-1/TRBV3-2
d_gene: TRBD1
CDR3aa: CASSSRGWDIQYF
CDR3nt: TGTGCCAGCAGTTCCAGGGGGTGGGACATTCAGTACTTC

abundance: NA
j_gene: TRBJ1-2
v_gene: TRBV25-1
d_gene: TRBD1
CDR3aa: CASSESGLKGAPNYGYTF
CDR3nt: TGTGCCAGCAGTGAATCAGGTCTAAAGGGGGCCCCCAACTATGGCTACACCTTC

abundance: NA
j_gene: TRBJ2-1
v_gene: TRBV5-1
d_gene: NA
CDR3aa: CASSLSYPTVNEQFF
CDR3nt: TGCGCCAGCAGCTTGTCGTATCCTACGGTCAATGAGCAGTTCTTC

abundance: NA
j_gene: TRBJ2-1
v_gene: TRBV3-1/TRBV3-2
d_gene: TRBD2
CDR3aa: CASSQRLIAGGNEQFF
CDR3nt: TGTGCCAGCAGCCAAAGGTTAATAGCGGGGGGCAATGAGCAGTTCTTC

abundance: NA
j_gene: TRBJ2-5
v_gene: TRBV24-1
d_gene: TRBD1
CDR3aa: CATSEGYRGPQETQYF
CDR3nt: TGTGCCACCAGTGAGGGGTACAGGGGACCCCAAGAGACCCAGTACTTC

abundance: NA
j_gene: TRBJ1-6
v_gene: TRBV7-8
d_gene: NA
CDR3aa: CASSSGFNSPLHF
CDR3nt: TGTGCCAGCAGCTCAGGATTCAATTCACCCCTCCACTTT

abundance: once
j_gene: TRBJ2-5
v_gene: TRBV9
d_gene: TRBD1
CDR3aa: CASSPGTGGQETQYF
CDR3nt: TGTGCCAGCAGTCCTGGGACAGGGGGCCAAGAGACCCAGTACTTC

abundance: NA
j_gene: TRBJ2-1
v_gene: TRBV4-2
d_gene: TRBD2
CDR3aa: CASSQGLAELNEQFF
CDR3nt: TGTGCCAGCAGCCAGGGACTAGCGGAACTAAATGAGCAGTTCTTC

abundance: NA
j_gene: TRBJ1-2
v_gene: TRBV7-8
d_gene: TRBD1
CDR3aa: CASSSDRDYGYTF
CDR3nt: TGTGCCAGCAGCTCGGACAGGGACTATGGCTACACCTTC

abundance: NA
j_gene: TRBJ1-4
v_gene: TRBV6-2/TRBV6-3
d_gene: NA
CDR3aa: CASSSYEKLFF
CDR3nt: TGTGCCAGCAGTTCCTATGAAAAACTGTTTTTT

abundance: once
j_gene: TRBJ1-1
v_gene: TRBV6-6
d_gene: NA
CDR3aa: CASSPLRQGRRRNTEAFF
CDR3nt: TGTGCCAGCAGTCCCCTCCGTCAGGGCCGCAGAAGGAACACTGAAGCTTTCTTT

abundance: once
j_gene: TRBJ2-5
v_gene: TRBV4-3
d_gene: TRBD1
CDR3aa: CASSLRDRDWETQYF
CDR3nt: TGCGCCAGCAGCCTCCGGGACAGGGATTGGGAGACCCAGTACTTC

abundance: NA
j_gene: TRBJ2-7
v_gene: TRBV6-5
d_gene: TRBD2
CDR3aa: CASTGGGEQYF
CDR3nt: TGTGCCAGCACGGGGGGAGGCGAGCAGTACTTC

abundance: NA
j_gene: TRBJ2-7
v_gene: TRBV6-2/TRBV6-3
d_gene: TRBD1
CDR3aa: CASSKRQGHEQYF
CDR3nt: TGTGCCAGCAGTAAAAGACAGGGCCACGAGCAGTACTTC

abundance: NA
j_gene: TRBJ1-2
v_gene: TRBV10-3
d_gene: TRBD1
CDR3aa: CAISESRTGRVPIPGYTF
CDR3nt: TGTGCCATCAGTGAGTCCCGGACAGGGAGGGTCCCTATTCCCGGCTACACCTTC

abundance: NA
j_gene: TRBJ1-1
v_gene: TRBV18
d_gene: NA
CDR3aa: CASSPRRATEAFF
CDR3nt: TGTGCCAGCTCACCCCGGAGGGCCACTGAAGCTTTCTTT

abundance: NA
j_gene: TRBJ1-2
v_gene: TRBV2
d_gene: TRBD1
CDR3aa: CASRPGQGNYGYTF
CDR3nt: TGTGCCAGCAGACCTGGACAGGGGAACTATGGCTACACCTTC

abundance: NA
j_gene: TRBJ2-2
v_gene: TRBV5-5
d_gene: NA
CDR3aa: CASSPESWTSTGELFF
CDR3nt: TGTGCCAGCAGCCCTGAGAGTTGGACTTCCACCGGGGAGCTGTTTTTT

abundance: NA
j_gene: TRBJ1-2
v_gene: TRBV20-1
d_gene: TRBD1
CDR3aa: CSASGQGSRYYGYTF
CDR3nt: TGCAGTGCTAGTGGACAGGGTTCAAGATACTATGGCTACACCTTC

abundance: NA
j_gene: TRBJ2-2
v_gene: TRBV21-1
d_gene: NA
CDR3aa: CASSRKERGGEGEERNTGELFF
CDR3nt: TGTGCCAGCAGCCGCAAAGAAAGGGGGGGAGAAGGGGAAGAGAGGAACACCGGGGAGCTGTTTTTT

abundance: NA
j_gene: TRBJ2-7
v_gene: TRBV4-2
d_gene: TRBD2
CDR3aa: CASSQESAGGTYEQYF
CDR3nt: TGTGCCAGCAGCCAAGAGTCCGCGGGGGGAACCTACGAGCAGTACTTC

abundance: NA
j_gene: TRBJ1-1
v_gene: TRBV12-5
d_gene: TRBD1
CDR3aa: CASGPGTGMRSAFF
CDR3nt: TGTGCTAGTGGTCCGGGGACAGGGATGAGGTCTGCTTTCTTT

abundance: NA
j_gene: TRBJ2-1
v_gene: TRBV6-2/TRBV6-3
d_gene: TRBD2
CDR3aa: CASSREDIYNEQFF
CDR3nt: TGTGCCAGCAGTCGGGAGGACATTTACAATGAGCAGTTCTTC

abundance: few
j_gene: TRBJ2-2
v_gene: TRBV2
d_gene: TRBD2
CDR3aa: CACSGLASGTGELFF
CDR3nt: TGTGCCTGCTCGGGACTAGCGTCGGGGACCGGGGAGCTGTTTTTT

abundance: once
j_gene: TRBJ2-7
v_gene: TRBV28
d_gene: TRBD1
CDR3aa: CASSGRDREFRFTYEQYF
CDR3nt: TGTGCCAGCAGTGGCCGGGACAGGGAATTCCGATTTACCTACGAGCAGTACTTC

abundance: NA
j_gene: TRBJ2-2
v_gene: TRBV7-9
d_gene: TRBD2
CDR3aa: CASSSPVAREGSTGELFF
CDR3nt: TGTGCCAGCAGCTCCCCCGTCGCGCGGGAGGGGAGCACCGGGGAGCTGTTTTTT

abundance: NA
j_gene: TRBJ2-1
v_gene: TRBV11-2
d_gene: NA
CDR3aa: CASNTTSGYNEQFF
CDR3nt: TGTGCCAGCAACACTACCTCGGGATACAATGAGCAGTTCTTC

abundance: once
j_gene: TRBJ2-1
v_gene: TRBV6-6
d_gene: TRBD2
CDR3aa: CASTTTRLAGVNEQFF
CDR3nt: TGTGCCAGCACTACCACACGACTAGCGGGAGTCAATGAGCAGTTCTTC

abundance: NA
j_gene: TRBJ2-2
v_gene: TRBV5-6
d_gene: NA
CDR3aa: CASSLVGRVTGELFF
CDR3nt: TGTGCCAGCAGCTTGGTAGGCAGGGTCACCGGGGAGCTGTTTTTT